This T cell receptor (beta chain) is drawn from a study of response to subunit inactivated influenza vaccine. Concerning this clonotype: The antigen is undetermined. At one end the junction does not follow the germline gene, possibly because of a read error.

Germline lookup yields CDR1 DFQATT and CDR2 SNEGSKA (reference sequence). This CDR3 is built from 11 residues. TCRdb passed the RT-PCR reads through MiXCR, listing each CDR3 protein once. In the table there are around 850,000 distinct CDR3 sequences, 18% of which are singletons. General study points: The authors proposed limited new T cell recruitment per seasonal influenza vaccination.

The material sequenced was PBMCs from blood, taken around 5 days after vaccination. The receptor was isolated from a man in his forties or fifties who received an inactivated influenza vaccine. The V call is TRBV20-1, the J call TRBJ2-4, with 7 positions matching TRBD2. The CDR3 loop reads CSARDVQRGGF. CDR3 bases: TGCAGTGCTAGAGATGTACAGCGGGGAGGCTTC.